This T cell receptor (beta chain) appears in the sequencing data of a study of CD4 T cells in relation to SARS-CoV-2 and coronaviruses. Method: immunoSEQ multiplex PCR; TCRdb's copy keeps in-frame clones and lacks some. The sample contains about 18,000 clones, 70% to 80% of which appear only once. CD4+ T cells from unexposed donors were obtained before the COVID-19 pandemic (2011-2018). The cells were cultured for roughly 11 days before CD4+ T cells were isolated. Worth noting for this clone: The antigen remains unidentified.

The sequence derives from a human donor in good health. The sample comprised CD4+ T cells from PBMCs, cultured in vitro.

The CDR3 coding sequence is TGTGCCAGCAGCGGAGACAGGGGTAGGGCTGAAGCTTTCTTT. As protein: CASSGDRGRAEAFF. This chain connects TRBV5-8 to TRBJ1-1; 8 bases fit TRBD1. CDR1 and CDR2 from the germline V gene are SGHTS and YDEGEE. V lost 4 bases and J lost 6; bases outside the gene matches: 8. The CDR3 runs to 14 residues.